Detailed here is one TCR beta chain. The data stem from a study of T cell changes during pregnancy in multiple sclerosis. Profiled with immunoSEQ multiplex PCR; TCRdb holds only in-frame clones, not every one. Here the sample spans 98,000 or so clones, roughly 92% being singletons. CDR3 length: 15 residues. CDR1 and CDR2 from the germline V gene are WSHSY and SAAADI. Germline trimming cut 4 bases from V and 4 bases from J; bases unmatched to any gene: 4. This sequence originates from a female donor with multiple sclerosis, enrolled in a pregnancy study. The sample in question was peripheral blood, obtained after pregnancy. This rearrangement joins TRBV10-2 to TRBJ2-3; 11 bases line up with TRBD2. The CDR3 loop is CASSALAGVPDTQYF. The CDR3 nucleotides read TGCGCCAGCAGTGCACTAGCGGGAGTGCCAGATACGCAGTATTTT.